The sequence of this TCR beta chain was determined in a study of T cells expressing NK-cell markers. The wider study: Just one sequenced donor of eight was HCMV-seronegative, while seven were seropositive.

5'RACE template switching built TCR beta cDNA with unique molecular identifiers. TCRdb reprocessed the 5' RACE reads, with one entry per CDR3 protein and no DNA. This sample's table has approximately 170,000 distinct CDR3 sequences. The CDR3 loop spans 14 amino acids. Germline V gene sequence: CDR1 MNHNS, CDR2 SASEGT. Study-wide results and caveats: CD8+ T cells in over 5 donors included dominant NKG2C+ clonotypes at about 1.0-8%. Uncertainty persisted over the HCMV specificity of expanded NKG2C+ T cell clones.

As concerns this clonotype: The antigen remains undetermined.

The rearrangement joins TRBV6-1 to TRBJ1-1; TCRdb picks TRBD1, but there is no DNA to check that call. The TCR comes from a man between 18 and 69 years old in good health. The sequenced sample consisted of blood T cells: a sorted CD56 or NKG2C T cell subset, CD4+ or CD8+ T cells, or bulk PBMC T cells (not recorded which). The CDR3 spells CASSAGTGGTEAFF.